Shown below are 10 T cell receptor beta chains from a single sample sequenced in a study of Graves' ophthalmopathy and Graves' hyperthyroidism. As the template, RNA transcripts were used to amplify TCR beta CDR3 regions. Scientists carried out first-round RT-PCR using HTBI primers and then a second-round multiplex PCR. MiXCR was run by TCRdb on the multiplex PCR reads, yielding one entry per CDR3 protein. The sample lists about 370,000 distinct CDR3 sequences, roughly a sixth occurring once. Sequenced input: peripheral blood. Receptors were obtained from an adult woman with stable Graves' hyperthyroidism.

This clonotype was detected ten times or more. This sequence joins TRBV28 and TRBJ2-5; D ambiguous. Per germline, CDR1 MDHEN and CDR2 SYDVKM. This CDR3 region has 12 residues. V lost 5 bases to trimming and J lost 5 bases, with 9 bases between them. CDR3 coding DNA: TGTGCCAGCAGTACCCTTTCGGAGACCCAGTACTTC. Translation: CASSTLSETQYF.

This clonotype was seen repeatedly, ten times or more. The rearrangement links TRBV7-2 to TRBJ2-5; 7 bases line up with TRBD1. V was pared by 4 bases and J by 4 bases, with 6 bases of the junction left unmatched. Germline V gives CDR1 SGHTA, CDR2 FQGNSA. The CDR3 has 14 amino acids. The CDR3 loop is CASSSAGTAETQYF. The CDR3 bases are TGTGCCAGCAGCTCAGCCGGGACAGCAGAGACCCAGTACTTC.

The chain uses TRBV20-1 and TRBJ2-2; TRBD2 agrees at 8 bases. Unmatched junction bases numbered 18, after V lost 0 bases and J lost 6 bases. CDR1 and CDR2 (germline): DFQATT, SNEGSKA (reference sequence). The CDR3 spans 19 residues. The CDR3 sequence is CSARELHLAGTRWAGELFF. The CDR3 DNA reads TGCAGTGCTAGAGAACTACATCTGGCCGGGACTAGATGGGCCGGGGAGCTGTTTTTT.

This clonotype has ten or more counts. The CDR3 DNA is TGTGCCAGCCGAGAGGACTTACAAGAGACCCAGTACTTC. Translating it yields CASREDLQETQYF. The chain couples TRBV2 to TRBJ2-5; possible D gene TRBD2, 5 bases. Germline values: CDR1 SNHLY, CDR2 FYNNEI. Trimming cost V 8 bases and J 2 bases, with 12 bases left between them. The CDR3 totals 13 residues. Complete variable domain (other parts from reference TRBV2 and TRBJ2-5): EPEVTQTPSHQVTQMGQEVILRCVPISNHLYFYWYRQILGQKVEFLVSFYNNEISEKSEIFDDQFSVERPDGSNFTLKIRSTKLEDSAMYFCASREDLQETQYFGPGTRLLVL.

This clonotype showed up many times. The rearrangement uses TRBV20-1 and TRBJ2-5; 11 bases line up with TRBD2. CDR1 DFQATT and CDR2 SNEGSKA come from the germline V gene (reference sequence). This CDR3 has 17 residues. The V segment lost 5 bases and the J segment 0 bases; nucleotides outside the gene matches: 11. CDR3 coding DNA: TGCAGTGCTGATCTTAGCGGGAGGGACTTGTACCAAGAGACCCAGTACTTC. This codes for CSADLSGRDLYQETQYF.

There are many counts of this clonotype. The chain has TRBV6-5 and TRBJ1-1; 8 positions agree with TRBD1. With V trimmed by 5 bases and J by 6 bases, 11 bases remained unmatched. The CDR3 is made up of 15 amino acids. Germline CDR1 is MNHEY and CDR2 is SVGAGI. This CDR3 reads CASSNDRTGRSEAFF. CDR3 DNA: TGTGCCAGCAGTAACGACAGGACAGGGAGGTCTGAAGCTTTCTTT.

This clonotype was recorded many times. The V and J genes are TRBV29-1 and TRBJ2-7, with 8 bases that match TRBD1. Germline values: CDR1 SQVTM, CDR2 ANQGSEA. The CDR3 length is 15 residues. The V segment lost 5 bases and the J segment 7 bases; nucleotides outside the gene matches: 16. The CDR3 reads CSVRTTGADLGEQYF. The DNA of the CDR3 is TGCAGCGTTAGAACGACAGGGGCTGACCTAGGAGAGCAGTACTTC.

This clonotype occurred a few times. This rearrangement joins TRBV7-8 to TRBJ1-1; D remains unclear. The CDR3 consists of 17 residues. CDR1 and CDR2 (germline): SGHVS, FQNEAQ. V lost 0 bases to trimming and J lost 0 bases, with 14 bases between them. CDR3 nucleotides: TGTGCCAGCAGCTTAGCGCGGCTCCGGACCCTGAACACTGAAGCTTTCTTT. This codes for CASSLARLRTLNTEAFF.

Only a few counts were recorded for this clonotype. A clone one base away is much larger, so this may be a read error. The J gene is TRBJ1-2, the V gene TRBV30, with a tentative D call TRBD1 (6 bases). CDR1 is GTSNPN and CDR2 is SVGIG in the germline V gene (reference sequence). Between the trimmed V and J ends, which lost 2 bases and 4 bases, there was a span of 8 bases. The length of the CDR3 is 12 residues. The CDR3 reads CAWSSDSYGYTF. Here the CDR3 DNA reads TGTGCCTGGAGTTCGGACAGCTATGGCTACACCTTC.

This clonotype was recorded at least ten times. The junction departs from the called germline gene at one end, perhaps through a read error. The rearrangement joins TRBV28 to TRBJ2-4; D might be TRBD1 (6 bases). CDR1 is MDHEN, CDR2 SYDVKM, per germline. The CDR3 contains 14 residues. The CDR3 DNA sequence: TGTGCCAGCAGCTGGACAGCCCCTCTGGGCATTAAGTACTTC. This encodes CASSWTAPLGIKYF.